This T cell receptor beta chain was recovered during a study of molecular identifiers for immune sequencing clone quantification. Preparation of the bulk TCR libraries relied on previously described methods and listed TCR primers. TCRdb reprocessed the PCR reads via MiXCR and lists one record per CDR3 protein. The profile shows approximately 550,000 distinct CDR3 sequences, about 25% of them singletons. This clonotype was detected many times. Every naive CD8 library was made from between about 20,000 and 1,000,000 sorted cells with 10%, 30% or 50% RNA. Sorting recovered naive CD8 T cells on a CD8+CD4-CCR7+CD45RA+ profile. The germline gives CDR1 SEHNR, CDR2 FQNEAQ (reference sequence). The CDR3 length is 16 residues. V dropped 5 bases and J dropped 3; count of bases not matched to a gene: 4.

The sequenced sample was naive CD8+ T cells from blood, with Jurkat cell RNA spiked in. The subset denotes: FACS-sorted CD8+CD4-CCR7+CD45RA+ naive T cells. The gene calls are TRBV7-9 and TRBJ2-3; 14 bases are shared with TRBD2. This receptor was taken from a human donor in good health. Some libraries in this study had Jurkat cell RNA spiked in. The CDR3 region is CASSGGTSGSTDTQYF. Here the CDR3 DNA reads TGTGCCAGCAGCGGCGGGACTAGCGGGAGTACAGATACGCAGTATTTT. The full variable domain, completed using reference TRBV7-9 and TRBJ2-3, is DTGVSQNPRHKITKRGQNVTFRCDPISEHNRLYWYRQTLGQGPEFLTYFQNEAQLEKSRLLSDRFSAERPKGSFSTLEIQRTEQGDSAMYLCASSGGTSGSTDTQYFGPGTRLTVL.